These 30 T cell receptor beta chains originate from one sample sequenced in a study of cytomegalovirus exposure and HLA in healthy donors. Vbeta (60) and Jbeta (13) primers were used in the PCR. Assay: immunoSEQ multiplex PCR; the TCRdb copy retains only in-frame clones and omits some. The table records fewer than 150,000 clones, 70% to 75% of them present only once. Material for sequencing was PBMCs. These receptors came from a man between 25 and 39 years old in good health and CMV-seronegative.

In its sample, this clone was seen a few times. The rearrangement joins TRBV7-2 to TRBJ1-1, with D unresolved. There are 12 residues in the CDR3. V was trimmed by 2 bases and J by 4 bases, leaving 5 bases between them. Germline V gene lookup returns CDR1 SGHTA and CDR2 FQGNSA. In nucleotides, the CDR3 is TGTGCCAGCAGCTTATCGGGCACTGAAGCTTTCTTT. It translates to CASSLSGTEAFF.

V usage is TRBV27 and J usage is TRBJ2-5; TRBD2 matches at 8 bases. The CDR3 contains 14 residues. Germline V gives CDR1 MNHEY, CDR2 SMNVEV (reference sequence). V lost 4 bases, J lost 5 bases, and 6 bases stayed unmatched. The DNA of the CDR3 is TGTGCCAGCAGTTCCGGCGGGGGGCCGGAGACCCAGTACTTC. This translates into CASSSGGGPETQYF.

This chain uses TRBV7-9 with TRBJ2-5, with 9 bases lining up with TRBD1. The CDR3 is 16 residues long. Germline V CDR1 and CDR2: SEHNR, FQNEAQ (reference sequence). V was pared by 5 bases and J by 0 bases, with 7 bases of the junction left unmatched. The chain's CDR3 is CASSPGQGSYQETQYF. In DNA form, the CDR3 reads TGTGCCAGCAGCCCCGGACAGGGGTCGTACCAAGAGACCCAGTACTTC. The whole variable domain, remainder taken from reference TRBV7-9 and TRBJ2-5, is DTGVSQNPRHKITKRGQNVTFRCDPISEHNRLYWYRQTLGQGPEFLTYFQNEAQLEKSRLLSDRFSAERPKGSFSTLEIQRTEQGDSAMYLCASSPGQGSYQETQYFGPGTRLLVL.

The chain is built from TRBV27 and TRBJ1-3; D ambiguous. Germline CDR1 and CDR2: MNHEY and SMNVEV (reference sequence). The CDR3 totals 16 residues. With 0 bases removed from V and 0 bases from J, the gap between germline ends came to 9 bases. The CDR3 coding sequence is TGTGCCAGCAGTTTATCGTTGGCCTTCTCTGGAAACACCATATATTTT. It specifies CASSLSLAFSGNTIYF.

As regards this clone: This CDR3 is missing its conserved last phenylalanine or tryptophan, likely due to a read error. It is unclear where the CDR3 begins or ends on the DNA, so no DNA is shown, and the CDR3 is as TCRdb lists it. The chain couples TRBV4-3 to TRBJ1-6. Germline V gives CDR1 LGHNA, CDR2 YSLEER. The CDR3 spans 19 residues, counting both ends. The CDR3 protein is CASSQTPGRRGLSNSPLQV.

This rearrangement joins TRBV27 to TRBJ1-5; no clear D gene. The V gene lost 2 bases and the J gene lost 4 bases, with 6 bases spanning the gap. Germline V CDR1 and CDR2: MNHEY, SMNVEV (reference sequence). CDR3 length: 13 residues. This CDR3 reads CASSLQINQPQHF. The CDR3 coding sequence is TGTGCCAGCAGTTTACAGATTAATCAGCCCCAGCATTTT.

The chain carries TRBV29-1 and TRBJ2-7, with D tentatively TRBD1 (6 bases). Trimming took 4 bases from V and 8 from J, leaving 12 bases between them. Germline V CDR1 and CDR2: SQVTM, ANQGSEA. This CDR3 has 11 amino acids. The CDR3 spells CSVGQVGKQYF. The CDR3 DNA reads TGCAGCGTTGGACAGGTGGGCAAGCAGTACTTC.

This chain uses TRBV25-1 with TRBJ1-4, with 10 positions matching TRBD1. Trimming at V came to 8 bases and at J to 10 bases, leaving 13 bases not matched to a gene. The V gene's germline CDR1 is MGHDK and CDR2 SYGVNS. This CDR3 is built from 15 residues. CDR3 bases: TGTGCCAGCGGCCCAGGACAGGGGGTCGGTCGAAAACTGTTTTTT. Protein product: CASGPGQGVGRKLFF.

The J gene is TRBJ2-5, the V gene TRBV28, with D possibly TRBD1 on 5 matching bases. Looked up from germline, CDR1 is MDHEN and CDR2 is SYDVKM. Between the trimmed V and J ends, which lost 7 bases and 4 bases, there was a span of 7 bases. This CDR3 has 11 residues. The CDR3 DNA reads TGTGCCAGCACCCAGGGAGAGACCCAGTACTTC. Amino acids: CASTQGETQYF.

The chain couples TRBV7-8 to TRBJ2-7, with D maybe TRBD1 (5 bases). Trimming left V 3 bases short and J 1 base short, with 13 bases between. Germline CDR1 is SGHVS and CDR2 is FQNEAQ. The CDR3 runs to 15 residues. CDR3 loop: CASSFFQGPSYEQYF. The CDR3 DNA is TGTGCCAGCAGCTTTTTTCAGGGCCCTTCCTACGAGCAGTACTTC.

J is TRBJ2-7 and V is TRBV28, with D maybe TRBD2 (5 bases). Germline-derived CDR1 and CDR2 are MDHEN and SYDVKM. The CDR3 runs to 14 residues. Trimming left V 3 bases short and J 3 bases short, with 12 bases between. The CDR3 DNA is TGTGCCAGCAGTTTTTGGGCTAGCAACTACGAGCAGTACTTC. This encodes CASSFWASNYEQYF.

The V gene is TRBV5-4, the J gene TRBJ1-2; TRBD1 matches 9 bases. CDR1 and CDR2 (germline): SGHNT, YYREEE (reference sequence). The CDR3 consists of 15 residues. The J segment lost 4 bases and the V segment lost 4 bases, leaving 8 bases of the junction unmatched. This chain's CDR3 is CASSAGQGDGYGYTF. CDR3 nucleotide sequence: TGTGCCAGCAGCGCGGGACAGGGTGACGGCTATGGCTACACCTTC.

The chain combines TRBV7-9 with TRBJ1-4; 8 positions agree with TRBD1. The CDR3 is made up of 15 amino acids. J was trimmed by 5 bases and V by 2 bases; bases with no gene match: 4. In germline, CDR1 is SEHNR, CDR2 FQNEAQ (reference sequence). The CDR3 is CASSLTGGLNEKLFF. CDR3 nucleotides: TGTGCCAGCAGCTTAACAGGGGGTTTGAATGAAAAACTGTTTTTT. Based on the CDR3 plus reference TRBV7-9 and TRBJ1-4, the full variable domain is DTGVSQNPRHKITKRGQNVTFRCDPISEHNRLYWYRQTLGQGPEFLTYFQNEAQLEKSRLLSDRFSAERPKGSFSTLEIQRTEQGDSAMYLCASSLTGGLNEKLFFGSGTQLSVL.

This clone showed up just a few times. This sequence joins TRBV6-5 and TRBJ1-5; the D is unclear. This CDR3 spans 14 amino acids. V was cut by 7 bases and J by 1 base, with 11 bases left in between. From germline, CDR1 is MNHEY and CDR2 SVGAGI. CDR3 region: CASNPVASNQPQHF. CDR3 bases: TGTGCCAGCAATCCCGTAGCGAGCAATCAGCCCCAGCATTTT.

V and J are TRBV27 and TRBJ1-2; 8 positions match TRBD1. The germline V gene has CDR1 MNHEY and CDR2 SMNVEV (reference sequence). The CDR3 runs 15 residues. With 8 bases clipped from V and 5 bases from J, the junction kept 13 bases outside the gene matches. CDR3 protein: CASYNSGQGAYGYTF. In DNA, the CDR3 is TGTGCCAGCTACAATTCGGGGCAGGGGGCATATGGCTACACCTTC.

This clone was detected once. This chain uses TRBV29-1 with TRBJ2-1; no firm D call. CDR1 is SQVTM, CDR2 ANQGSEA, per germline. The V end was cut by 3 bases, the J end by 5 bases, with 8 bases between. CDR3 length: 12 amino acids. CDR3 coding DNA: TGCAGCGTTGACTTGGAGCACAATGAGCAGTTCTTC. Amino acid sequence: CSVDLEHNEQFF.

This chain connects TRBV29-1 to TRBJ1-5, with 9 bases identical to TRBD1. Germline V gene data show CDR1 as SQVTM and CDR2 as ANQGSEA. The ends lost 6 bases at V and 4 bases at J; junction bases unmatched: 4. The CDR3 has 13 residues. CDR3 sequence (DNA): TGCAGCGTCGGACAGGGGATAAATCAGCCCCAGCATTTT. Translated, it gives CSVGQGINQPQHF.

This clone was seen a handful of times. CDR3 region: CASRGRPGAEAFF. The CDR3 DNA is TGTGCCAGCAGGGGTAGACCCGGGGCTGAAGCTTTCTTT. The chain uses TRBV7-2 and TRBJ1-1; no reliable D call. Germline V gene sequence: CDR1 SGHTA, CDR2 FQGNSA. The CDR3 length is 13 residues. Trimming left V 6 bases short and J 6 bases short, with 14 bases between.

The rearrangement links TRBV5-1 to TRBJ2-7; 7 bases align to TRBD1. J was trimmed by 2 bases and V by 4 bases; bases with no gene match: 6. The CDR3 length is 14 residues. Germline assignment: CDR1 SGHRS and CDR2 YFSETQ. The CDR3 DNA is TGCGCCAGCAGCACGGGACAGAAGACCTACGAGCAGTACTTC. Protein: CASSTGQKTYEQYF. Full variable domain (missing parts from reference TRBV5-1 and TRBJ2-7): KAGVTQTPRYLIKTRGQQVTLSCSPISGHRSVSWYQQTPGQGLQFLFEYFSETQRNKGNFPGRFSGRQFSNSRSEMNVSTLELGDSALYLCASSTGQKTYEQYFGPGTRLTVT.

This chain links TRBV6-5 with TRBJ2-7; possibly TRBD1 for D (5 bases). V lost 6 bases and J 5 bases, leaving 14 bases between the germline ends. CDR1 MNHEY and CDR2 SVGAGI come from the germline V gene. The CDR3 covers 13 residues. CDR3 in DNA: TGTGCCAGCAGGCAACCAGGGCTCGACGAGCAGTACTTC. Its protein product is CASRQPGLDEQYF.

About this clone itself: The junction and the germline gene differ at one end; a read error may be behind it. J is TRBJ2-3 and V is TRBV7-3; 8 bases match TRBD2. Germline values: CDR1 SGHTA, CDR2 FQGTGA. The CDR3 is 16 amino acids. This CDR3 reads CASSLIAGTSTDTQYF. CDR3 nucleotides: TGTGCCAGCAGTTTAATAGCGGGGACTAGCACAGATACGCAGTATTTT.

This clone was picked up a small number of times. This chain connects TRBV18 to TRBJ2-2, with D perhaps TRBD2 (5 bases). The CDR3 spans 14 residues. CDR1 is KGHSH and CDR2 is LQKENI in the germline V gene. V lost 3 bases, J lost 7 bases, and 12 bases lay in between. CDR3 sequence: CASSPRWENGELFF. Written as DNA, the CDR3 is TGTGCCAGCTCACCCCGTTGGGAGAACGGGGAGCTGTTTTTT.

V is TRBV9 and J is TRBJ2-2, with 8 bases identical to TRBD1. The V and J ends lost 4 bases and 5 bases, in that order; junction bases with no gene match: 4. The CDR3 contains 14 residues. CDR1 and CDR2 from the germline V gene are SGDLS and YYNGEE. The CDR3 DNA follows: TGTGCCAGCAGCACATGGACAGGGACCGGGGAGCTGTTTTTT. It codes for CASSTWTGTGELFF.

This chain uses TRBV30 with TRBJ1-2, with D possibly matching TRBD1 (5 bases). This CDR3 spans 12 amino acids. V lost 5 bases and J lost 5, with 12 bases in between. Germline assignment: CDR1 GTSNPN and CDR2 SVGIG (reference sequence). CDR3 region: CAWAVGTYGYTF. CDR3 coding DNA: TGTGCCTGGGCGGTAGGGACTTATGGCTACACCTTC.

This clone was recorded only once. The V gene is TRBV5-8, the J gene TRBJ2-1; D is ambiguous. This CDR3 is 9 amino acids long. V dropped 3 bases and J dropped 14 bases, with 6 bases sitting between them. Germline CDR1 reads SGHTS; CDR2 reads YDEGEE. In DNA, the CDR3 is TGTGCCAGCAGCTCCCAGGAGTTCTTC. This gives the protein CASSSQEFF.

The V and J genes are TRBV7-6 and TRBJ2-1; D not certain. This CDR3 is built from 11 residues. Per the germline V gene, CDR1 is SGHVS and CDR2 is FNYEAQ. V shed 5 bases and J shed 5 bases, with 4 bases lying between them. The CDR3 DNA reads as TGTGCCAGCAGCCTTGACAATGAGCAGTTCTTC. This codes for CASSLDNEQFF. The variable domain in full, with the rest retrieved from reference TRBV7-6 and TRBJ2-1, is GAGVSQSPRYKVTKRGQDVALRCDPISGHVSLYWYRQALGQGPEFLTYFNYEAQQDKSGLPNDRFSAERPEGSISTLTIQRTEQRDSAMYRCASSLDNEQFFGPGTRLTVL.

J is TRBJ2-1 and V is TRBV4-1; TRBD1 matches 7 bases. The V gene end was trimmed by 3 bases and the J gene end by 3 bases; junction bases not matched to a gene: 5. Germline assignment: CDR1 MGHRA and CDR2 YSYEKL. The CDR3 runs to 15 residues. CDR3 bases: TGCGCCAGCAGCCAGATCCGGGACAGCTACAATGAGCAGTTCTTC. This translates into CASSQIRDSYNEQFF.

The rearrangement joins TRBV6-1 to TRBJ2-1, with D perhaps TRBD2 (6 bases). The CDR3 totals 13 residues. Trimming removed 3 bases at V and 7 bases at J, with 10 bases between. Germline V gives CDR1 MNHNS, CDR2 SASEGT. CDR3 protein: CASSEGGGNEQFF. CDR3 coding DNA: TGTGCCAGCAGTGAGGGGGGTGGGAATGAGCAGTTCTTC.

The V gene is TRBV19, the J gene TRBJ1-2; TRBD1 matches at 7 bases. The V gene end was trimmed by 8 bases and the J gene end by 2 bases; junction bases not matched to a gene: 8. This CDR3 comprises 14 residues. Germline V gives CDR1 LNHDA, CDR2 SQIVND (reference sequence). This CDR3 is CASQPGGVNYGYTF. CDR3 sequence (DNA): TGTGCCAGTCAACCAGGGGGAGTAAACTATGGCTACACCTTC.

Of note for this clone: The same CDR3 is also encoded by other DNA sequences in this sample. This CDR3 is CASRTTSRQPNYYEQYF. CDR3 nucleotide sequence: TGTGCCAGCAGAACGACCTCAAGACAGCCGAACTACTACGAGCAGTACTTC. V usage is TRBV28 and J usage is TRBJ2-7, with D perhaps TRBD1 (5 bases). The CDR3 is 17 amino acids. V dropped 6 bases and J dropped 3 bases, with 24 bases sitting between them. Germline V gene data show CDR1 as MDHEN and CDR2 as SYDVKM. Using reference TRBV28 and TRBJ2-7 for the parts outside the CDR3, the full variable domain is DVKVTQSSRYLVKRTGEKVFLECVQDMDHENMFWYRQDPGLGLRLIYFSYDVKMKEKGDIPEGYSVSREKKERFSLILESASTNQTSMYLCASRTTSRQPNYYEQYFGPGTRLTVT.